A selection of T cell receptor beta chains follows, all from one sample in a study of vaccination effects on CD4 cells after COVID-19. These receptors have no identified antigens. Sequenced by immunoSEQ multiplex PCR; TCRdb stores in-frame clones only, minus some. Here the sample spans about 71,000 clones, less than 85% being singletons. The sequencing used CD4+ T cells from PBMCs cultured without peptide, collected after COVID-19 vaccination. The origin of the receptors is a human donor who received a COVID-19 vaccine. CDR3s include the opening cysteine and the closing phenylalanine or tryptophan. D genes are given only for firm matches. For some rows the clone size is stated as once, few or many, or as a class when expanded; others skip it.

TRBV6-4	TRBJ2-1	.	TRBD1	15	TGTGCCAGCAGTTACGGACAGGGGGCAGGTAATGAGCAGTTCTTC	CASSYGQGAGNEQFF
TRBV6-2/TRBV6-3	TRBJ2-3	.	TRBD2	14	TGTGCCAGCAGCGGACTAGCGGGGGGAGATACGCAGTATTTT	CASSGLAGGDTQYF
TRBV5-1	TRBJ1-2	.	TRBD1	15	TGCGCCAGCAGCACCGATACAGGGGCCTACTATGGCTACACCTTC	CASSTDTGAYYGYTF
TRBV4-1	TRBJ2-1	.	TRBD1	15	TGCGCCAGCAGCCAATCTCCCCAGGGGGTTAATGAGCAGTTCTTC	CASSQSPQGVNEQFF
TRBV9	TRBJ1-4	.	TRBD1	14	TGTGCCAGCAGCGCAGACAGGGGAGGCGAAAAACTGTTTTTT	CASSADRGGEKLFF
TRBV7-3	TRBJ1-1	.	.	13	TGTGCCAGCAGCTTAAGGCAGAACACTGAAGCTTTCTTT	CASSLRQNTEAFF
TRBV19	TRBJ1-4	.	.	14	TGTGCCAGTAGTATCCCGGGTCATAATGAAAAACTGTTTTTT	CASSIPGHNEKLFF
TRBV30	TRBJ1-1	.	.	14	TGTGCCTGGAGAGAGGCCCTCGGGTTCACTGAAGCTTTCTTT	CAWREALGFTEAFF
TRBV5-1	TRBJ2-5	.	.	15	TGCGCCAGCAGCTTGGTTGCGGGGAAGGAAGAGACCCAGTACTTC	CASSLVAGKEETQYF
TRBV5-1	TRBJ2-1	.	TRBD1	16	TGCGCCAGCAGCGAAACACAGGGGTCCGCCTACAATGAGCAGTTCTTC	CASSETQGSAYNEQFF
TRBV29-1	TRBJ2-3	.	.	11	TGCAGCGGATCCAGCACAGATACGCAGTATTTT	CSGSSTDTQYF
TRBV5-1	TRBJ2-5	.	TRBD1	14	TGCGCCAGCAGCTTGGGACAGGGCCCAGAGACCCAGTACTTC	CASSLGQGPETQYF
TRBV5-1	TRBJ1-2	.	.	13	TGCGCCAGCAGCTTGGACGTGGACTATGGCTACACCTTC	CASSLDVDYGYTF
TRBV4-1	TRBJ2-1	.	.	17	TGCGCCAGCAGCCAATTTTCCCCAGGGACCTCCTACAATGAGCAGTTCTTC	CASSQFSPGTSYNEQFF
TRBV24-1	TRBJ1-2	.	.	14	TGTGCCACCAGTGACCTCGGGTTAAACTATGGCTACACCTTC	CATSDLGLNYGYTF
TRBV14	TRBJ1-2	.	.	13	TGTGCCAGCAGCCAAGACAGCATCTATGGCTACACCTTC	CASSQDSIYGYTF
TRBV2	TRBJ2-3	.	TRBD1	17	TGTGCCAGCAGCGGATTTGGGACAGGGGGCGGCATAGATACGCAGTATTTT	CASSGFGTGGGIDTQYF
TRBV10-1	TRBJ2-4	few	TRBD1	20	TGCGCCAGCAGTCACACAGGGGCCCCTACTGTGGTATTTGGCAAAAACATTCAGTACTTC	CASSHTGAPTVVFGKNIQYF
TRBV5-1	TRBJ1-2	few	TRBD1	16	TGCGCCAGCAGCCAGGGACAGGGATGGGGCAACTATGGCTACACCTTC	CASSQGQGWGNYGYTF
TRBV7-2	TRBJ2-6	.	.	15	TGTGCCAGCAGTCTACTGAAGGCTGGGGCCAACGTCCTGACTTTC	CASSLLKAGANVLTF
TRBV10-3	TRBJ2-2	few	TRBD1	15	TGTGCCATCAGTCCGGGACAGGGTTTATCCGGGGAGCTGTTTTTT	CAISPGQGLSGELFF
TRBV12-5	TRBJ2-1	.	.	12	TGTGCTAGTAGCCGGGGCTACAATGAGCAGTTCTTC	CASSRGYNEQFF
TRBV29-1	TRBJ1-4	.	.	13	TGCAGCGTTGGCCGGTCAACTAATGAAAAACTGTTTTTT	CSVGRSTNEKLFF
TRBV29-1	TRBJ1-1	.	.	12	TGCAGCGTTCTCGACACGAACACTGAAGCTTTCTTT	CSVLDTNTEAFF
TRBV2	TRBJ1-2	.	.	11	TGTGCCAGCAGCTTATCAGGTTGGGGCACCTTC	CASSLSGWGTF
TRBV7-2	TRBJ2-1	once	.	13	TGTGCCAGCAGCTTTGAGCGGTTGAGGGGGCAGTTCTTC	CASSFERLRGQFF
TRBV4-1	TRBJ1-6	.	.	16	TGCGCCAGCAGCCGCCCGAGAGGGGGTAACGATTCACCCCTCCACTTT	CASSRPRGGNDSPLHF
TRBV7-8	TRBJ2-1	.	TRBD2	16	TGTGCCAGCAGCACACGGCTAGCGGGGGGATACAATGAGCAGTTCTTC	CASSTRLAGGYNEQFF
TRBV3-1/TRBV3-2	TRBJ1-5	once	.	14	TGTGCCAGCAGCCAAGCTTGGAGCAATCAGCCCCAGCATTTT	CASSQAWSNQPQHF
TRBV7-8	TRBJ2-1	.	TRBD2	19	TGTGCCAGCAGCTTATTGGCCAGCGGGGGGATTTTAACCTACAATGAGCAGTTCTTC	CASSLLASGGILTYNEQFF
TRBV10-3	TRBJ1-5	.	.	16	TGTGCCATCAGTGCCAGGGTAGGGGGGAACAATCAGCCCCAGCATTTT	CAISARVGGNNQPQHF
TRBV2	TRBJ1-1	.	.	15	TGTGCCAGCGGATCCCCCAGGGGCCAGGGCACTGAAGCTTTCTTT	CASGSPRGQGTEAFF
TRBV7-3	TRBJ2-3	.	TRBD2	17	TGTGCCAGCAGCTTAAGGGGCGGGGGGGCCTTGGGAGATACGCAGTATTTT	CASSLRGGGALGDTQYF
TRBV6-2/TRBV6-3	TRBJ1-5	.	.	15	TGTGCCAGCAGTTACTTGGGGGGGGGCAATCAGCCCCAGCATTTT	CASSYLGGGNQPQHF
TRBV19	TRBJ1-5	.	TRBD1	14	TGTGCCAGTAGTCTTGACAGGGTCAATCAGCCCCAGCATTTT	CASSLDRVNQPQHF
TRBV25-1	TRBJ2-4	.	.	15	TGTGCCAGCAGTGAATCTACTGGAACAAAAAACATTCAGTACTTC	CASSESTGTKNIQYF
TRBV5-6	TRBJ2-5	.	.	16	TGTGCCAGCAGCTTGGACCTTTACAGGGTGGGAGAGACCCAGTACTTC	CASSLDLYRVGETQYF
TRBV10-3	TRBJ2-2	.	TRBD1	18	TGTGCCATCAGGCCTTCGACAGCGGGACAGGGGAACCCCGGGGAGCTGTTTTTT	CAIRPSTAGQGNPGELFF
TRBV18	TRBJ1-2	.	.	15	TGTGCCAGCTCACAGGGCCAAGTTCCAGACTATGGCTACACCTTC	CASSQGQVPDYGYTF
TRBV5-1	TRBJ1-1	.	.	15	TGCGCCAGCAGCTTGGCTGGACAGACGAACACTGAAGCTTTCTTT	CASSLAGQTNTEAFF
TRBV6-5	TRBJ1-4	.	.	13	TGTGCCGTCGGCAGGTCAACTAATGAAAAACTGTTTTTT	CAVGRSTNEKLFF
TRBV19	TRBJ2-1	.	TRBD1	18	TGTGCCAGTAGCACCGGGACAGGGCACTTATTCTGGGACAATGAGCAGTTCTTC	CASSTGTGHLFWDNEQFF
TRBV4-2	TRBJ1-2	.	.	13	TGTGCCAGCAGCCTTACCTTTAACTATGGCTACACCTTC	CASSLTFNYGYTF
TRBV29-1	TRBJ1-3	.	.	12	TGCAGCGTTGGGAGCTCTGGAAACACCATATATTTT	CSVGSSGNTIYF
TRBV6-5	TRBJ2-5	.	.	14	TGTGCCAGCAGTTACTCGTTCAATCAAGAGACCCAGTACTTC	CASSYSFNQETQYF
TRBV6-5	TRBJ1-5	.	.	15	TGTGCCAGCAGTTATCGTAGGGGAGGCAATCAGCCCCAGCATTTT	CASSYRRGGNQPQHF
TRBV6-5	TRBJ1-1	.	TRBD1	13	TGTGCCAGCAGTCGAGCCCAACAGGGGTTGGCTTTCTTT	CASSRAQQGLAFF
TRBV11-2	TRBJ2-1	.	.	13	TGTGCCAGCAGCTTAGCAGGTGGCAATGAGCAGTTCTTC	CASSLAGGNEQFF
TRBV6-5	TRBJ1-1	.	.	14	TGTGCCAGCAGTTACTCCAACGGCGGCACTGAAGCTTTCTTT	CASSYSNGGTEAFF
TRBV3-1/TRBV3-2	TRBJ2-1	.	TRBD2	17	TGTGCCAGCAGCCAAGACCCGACTAGCGGGGCGGACAATGAGCAGTTCTTC	CASSQDPTSGADNEQFF
TRBV7-3	TRBJ2-2	.	.	15	TGTGCCAGCAGCTTAACCATCGCAGGGGTGGGGGAGCTGTTTTTT	CASSLTIAGVGELFF
TRBV3-1/TRBV3-2	TRBJ1-5	.	.	16	TGTGCCAGCAGCCAAGGCCTTGGGGGATTCGGTCTGCCCCAGCATTTT	CASSQGLGGFGLPQHF
TRBV11-1	TRBJ1-1	few	.	13	TGTGCCAGCAGCTTACTAAAGGGGATGGAAGCTTTCTTT	CASSLLKGMEAFF
TRBV30	TRBJ1-2	.	TRBD1	17	TGTGCCTGGAGCGGGGTTGGGATGGACAGGTGGGGCGATGGCTACACCTTC	CAWSGVGMDRWGDGYTF
TRBV19	TRBJ1-5	.	.	15	TGTGCCAGCCGGGGGAGGTACAAGGGCTATCAGCCCCAGCATTTT	CASRGRYKGYQPQHF
TRBV2	TRBJ1-1	.	.	14	TGTGCCAGCAGCCCTAGTACTTTATGGGCTGAAGCTTTCTTT	CASSPSTLWAEAFF
TRBV25-1	TRBJ2-1	.	.	14	TGTGCCAGCAGTGGGAGGGCTAACGGTGGGGAGCAGTTCTTC	CASSGRANGGEQFF
TRBV6-1	TRBJ2-5	.	.	13	TGTGCCAGCAGTGAAGACTACCAAGAGACCCAGTACTTC	CASSEDYQETQYF